This TCR beta chain was retrieved from a study of shared clonotypes between healthy human individuals. About the study: Per donor, CD8 memory used one plate, CD8 naive used two, CD4 memory used three and CD4 naive used three.

In regard to this clone: No antigen is known for it.

Whole-study results and caveats: Depth of sequencing was expected to influence donor clonotype sharing. Owing to a small donor count, the genetic and exposure-history diversity represented was limited.

Each replicate PCR on the sorted subsets used about 220 ng DNA (about 30,000 T cell genomes). This table comes from immunoSEQ multiplex PCR, and its TCRdb copy is limited to in-frame clones, with some not included. The data contain roughly 590,000 clones, around 95% of them singletons. Naive CD8 populations comprised CD45RO-negative cells positively selected for CCR7, excluding terminally differentiated effector memory CD45RA+ cells. The length of the CDR3 is 12 residues. CDR1 MNHEY and CDR2 SMNVEV come from the germline V gene (reference sequence). Sequencing was done on a sample of naive CD8+ T cells sorted from blood. The TCR comes from a woman aged 25 to 39 in good health. The chain is built from TRBV27 and TRBJ2-5, with a weak D call TRBD1 (5 bases). The J call may not be correct, given that the DNA end is closer to TRBJ2-7. For the CDR3, the DNA is TGTGCCAGCAGCCCTGACAGACACGAGCAGTACTTC. Translation: CASSPDRHEQYF.